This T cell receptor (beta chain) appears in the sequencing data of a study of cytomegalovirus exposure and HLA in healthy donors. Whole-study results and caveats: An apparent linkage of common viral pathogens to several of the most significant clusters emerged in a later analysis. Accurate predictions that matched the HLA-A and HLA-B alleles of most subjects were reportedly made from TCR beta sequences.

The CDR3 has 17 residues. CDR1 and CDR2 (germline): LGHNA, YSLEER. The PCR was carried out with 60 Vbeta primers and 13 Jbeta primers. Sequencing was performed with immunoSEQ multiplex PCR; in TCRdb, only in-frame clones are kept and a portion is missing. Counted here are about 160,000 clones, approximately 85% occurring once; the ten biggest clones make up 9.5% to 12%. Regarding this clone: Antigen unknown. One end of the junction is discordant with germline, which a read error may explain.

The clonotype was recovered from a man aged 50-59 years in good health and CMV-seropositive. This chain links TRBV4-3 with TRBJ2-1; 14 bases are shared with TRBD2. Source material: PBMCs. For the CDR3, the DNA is TGCGCCAGCAGCCAAGATCCCAGACTAGCGGGGGGGTCGGTGGTGATCTTC. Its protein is CASSQDPRLAGGSVVIF.